This T cell receptor beta chain was documented in a study of cytomegalovirus exposure and HLA in healthy donors. In the case of this clone: No antigen is known for it.

Study-wide findings and caveats: Within an earlier analysis, most TCR beta V segments proved productive either about 87% or about 30% of the time.

PCR primers comprised 60 Vbeta and 13 Jbeta primers. Repertoires were generated with immunoSEQ multiplex PCR, while TCRdb's copy carries only in-frame clones and drops some. The repertoire includes 80,000 to 95,000 clones, around 79% of them detected once, and about 15% sits in the top ten. The CDR3 totals 16 residues. Germline assignment: CDR1 SEHNR and CDR2 FQNEAQ (reference sequence). The ends lost 2 bases at V and 6 bases at J; junction bases unmatched: 11. The chain uses TRBV7-9 and TRBJ1-2; 8 bases match TRBD1. This clonotype originated in a woman in her thirties or forties in good health and CMV-seropositive. Sequences were obtained from PBMCs. The CDR3 DNA follows: TGTGCCAGCAGCTTACTTTCGGCAGGGGGCGAAGATGGCTACACCTTC. Translating gives CASSLLSAGGEDGYTF.